The subject of this entry is one TCR beta chain. The antigen is undetermined. The data originate from a study of T cell responses to AZD1222 COVID-19 vaccine. General study findings and limits: Once two AZD1222 doses were given, Spike-specific TCR breadth and depth went up. Only a handful of AZD1222 recipients, six or seven in all, had baseline seropositivity.

The protocol was immunoSEQ multiplex PCR, while the TCRdb copy is restricted to in-frame clones and leaves out a portion. The sample carries some 91,000 clones, 85% to 95% recorded once. The CDR3 totals 16 residues. This chain joins TRBV21-1 and TRBJ2-7. TRBV21-1 is a documented pseudogene. This specimen consisted of peripheral blood, obtained on day 0 of AZD1222 vaccination. The TCR comes from an adult in good health. CDR3 sequence (DNA): TGTGCCAGCAGCAAAGGACCTACAGGGTATGGGGGGGAGCAGTACTTC. This translates into CASSKGPTGYGGEQYF.